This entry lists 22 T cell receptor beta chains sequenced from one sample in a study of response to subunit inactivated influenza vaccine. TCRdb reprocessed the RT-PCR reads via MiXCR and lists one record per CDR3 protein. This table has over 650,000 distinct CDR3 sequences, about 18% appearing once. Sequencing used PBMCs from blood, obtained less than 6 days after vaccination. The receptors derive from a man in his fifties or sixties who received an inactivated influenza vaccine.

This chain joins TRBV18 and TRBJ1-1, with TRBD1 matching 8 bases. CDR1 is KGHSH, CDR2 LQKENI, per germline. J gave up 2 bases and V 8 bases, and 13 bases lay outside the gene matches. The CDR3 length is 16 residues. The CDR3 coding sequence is TGTGCCAGCCGCCCAGAGACAGGGGTGGGAAACACTGAAGCTTTCTTT. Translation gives CASRPETGVGNTEAFF.

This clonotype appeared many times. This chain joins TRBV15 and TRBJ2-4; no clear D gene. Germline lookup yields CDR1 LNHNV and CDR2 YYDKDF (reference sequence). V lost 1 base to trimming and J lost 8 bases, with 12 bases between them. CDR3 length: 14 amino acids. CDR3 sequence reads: CATSRGAPRDIQYF. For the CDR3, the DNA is TGTGCCACCAGCAGAGGCGCCCCTAGGGACATTCAGTACTTC.

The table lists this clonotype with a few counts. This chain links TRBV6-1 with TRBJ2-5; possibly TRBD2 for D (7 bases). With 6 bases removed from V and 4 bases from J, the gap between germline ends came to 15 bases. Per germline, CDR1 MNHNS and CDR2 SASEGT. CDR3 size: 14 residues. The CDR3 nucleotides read TGTGCCAGCAGGCAAGCAGGGGAGGGAGAGACCCAGTACTTC. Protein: CASRQAGEGETQYF.

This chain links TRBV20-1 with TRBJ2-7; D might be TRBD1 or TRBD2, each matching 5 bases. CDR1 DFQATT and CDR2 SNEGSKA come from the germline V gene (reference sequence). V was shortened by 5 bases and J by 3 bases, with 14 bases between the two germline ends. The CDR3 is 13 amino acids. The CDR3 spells CSAPGTPIYEQYF. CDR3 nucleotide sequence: TGCAGTGCTCCCGGGACGCCCATCTACGAGCAGTACTTC.

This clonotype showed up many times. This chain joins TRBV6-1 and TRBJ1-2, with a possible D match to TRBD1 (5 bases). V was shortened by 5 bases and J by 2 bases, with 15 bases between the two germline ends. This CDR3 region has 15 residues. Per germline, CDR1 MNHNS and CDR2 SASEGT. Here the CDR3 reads CASSPRGRGNYGYTF. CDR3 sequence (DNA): TGTGCCAGCAGTCCGCGGGGCCGGGGAAACTATGGCTACACCTTC.

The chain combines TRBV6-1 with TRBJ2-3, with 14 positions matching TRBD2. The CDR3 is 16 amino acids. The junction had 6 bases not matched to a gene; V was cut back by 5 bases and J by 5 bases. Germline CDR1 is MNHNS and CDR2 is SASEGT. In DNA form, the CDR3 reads TGTGCCAGCAGTAAGACTAGCGGGGGGGCCGTAGATACGCAGTATTTT. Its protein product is CASSKTSGGAVDTQYF.

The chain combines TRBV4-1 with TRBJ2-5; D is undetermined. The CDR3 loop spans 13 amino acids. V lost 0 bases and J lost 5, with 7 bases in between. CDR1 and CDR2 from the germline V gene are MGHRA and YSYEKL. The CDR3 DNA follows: TGCGCCAGCAGCCAAGAGATAGAGGAGACCCAGTACTTC. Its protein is CASSQEIEETQYF.

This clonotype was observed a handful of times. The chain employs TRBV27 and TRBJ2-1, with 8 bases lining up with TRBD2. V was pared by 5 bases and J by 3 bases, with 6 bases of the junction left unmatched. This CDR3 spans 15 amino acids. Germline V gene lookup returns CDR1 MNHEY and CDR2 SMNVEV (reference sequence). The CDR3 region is CASSPREDLYNEQFF. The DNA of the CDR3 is TGTGCCAGCAGTCCGCGGGAGGACCTCTACAATGAGCAGTTCTTC.

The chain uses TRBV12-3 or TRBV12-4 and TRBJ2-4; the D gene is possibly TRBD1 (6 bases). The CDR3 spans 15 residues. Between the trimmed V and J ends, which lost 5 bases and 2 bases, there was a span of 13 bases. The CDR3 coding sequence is TGTGCCAGCAGTCCTACCACAGGGACCAAAAACATTCAGTACTTC. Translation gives CASSPTTGTKNIQYF.

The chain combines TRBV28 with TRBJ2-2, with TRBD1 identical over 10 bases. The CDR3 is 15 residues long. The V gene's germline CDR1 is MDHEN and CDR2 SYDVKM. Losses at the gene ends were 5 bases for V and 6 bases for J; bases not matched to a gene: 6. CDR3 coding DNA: TGTGCCAGCAGTGACCGGGACAGGGGTTCCGGGGAGCTGTTTTTT. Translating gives CASSDRDRGSGELFF.

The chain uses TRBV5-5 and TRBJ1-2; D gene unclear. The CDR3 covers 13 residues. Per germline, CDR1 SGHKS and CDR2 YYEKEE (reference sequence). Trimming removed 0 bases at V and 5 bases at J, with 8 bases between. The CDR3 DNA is TGTGCCAGCAGCTTGGAGTGGGATTATGGCTACACCTTC. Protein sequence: CASSLEWDYGYTF.

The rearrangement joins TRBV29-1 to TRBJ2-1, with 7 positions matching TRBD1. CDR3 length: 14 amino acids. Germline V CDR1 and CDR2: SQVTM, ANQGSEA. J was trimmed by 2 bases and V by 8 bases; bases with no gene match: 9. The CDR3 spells CSLTEGTAYNEQFF. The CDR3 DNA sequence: TGCAGCCTAACTGAAGGGACAGCCTACAATGAGCAGTTCTTC.

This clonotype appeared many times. CDR3 in amino acids: CSVGTSGGTDTQYF. The CDR3 region has the DNA TGCAGCGTGGGGACTAGCGGGGGCACAGATACGCAGTATTTT. J is TRBJ2-3 and V is TRBV29-1; 13 nucleotides align to TRBD2. The CDR3 spans 14 residues. Per the germline V gene, CDR1 is SQVTM and CDR2 is ANQGSEA. Losses at the gene ends were 6 bases for V and 1 base for J; bases not matched to a gene: 1.

CDR3 protein: CAISARGREQYF. The DNA for the CDR3 is TGTGCCATCAGTGCTCGGGGGAGGGAGCAGTACTTC. The rearrangement links TRBV10-3 to TRBJ2-7, with D possibly being TRBD2 (6 bases). This CDR3 spans 12 amino acids. Germline CDR1 ENHRY, CDR2 SYGVKD. Deletions cut 4 bases from V and 7 bases from J, with 11 bases between.

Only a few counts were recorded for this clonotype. The CDR3 DNA reads TGTGCCAGCAGTTTAGCGCCGGGGGTACCCACAGGGAATGAGCAGTTCTTC. It codes for CASSLAPGVPTGNEQFF. This chain joins TRBV12-3 or TRBV12-4 and TRBJ2-1; the D gene could be TRBD1 or TRBD2 (6 bases each). The CDR3 has 17 amino acids. V lost 0 bases and J lost 7, with 19 bases in between.

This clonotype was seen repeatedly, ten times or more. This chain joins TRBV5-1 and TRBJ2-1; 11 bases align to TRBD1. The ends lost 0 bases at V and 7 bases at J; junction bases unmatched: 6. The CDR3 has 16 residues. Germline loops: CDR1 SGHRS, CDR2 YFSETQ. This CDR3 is CASSLGRTGGFNEQFF. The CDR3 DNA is TGCGCCAGCAGCTTGGGCAGGACAGGGGGCTTTAATGAGCAGTTCTTC.

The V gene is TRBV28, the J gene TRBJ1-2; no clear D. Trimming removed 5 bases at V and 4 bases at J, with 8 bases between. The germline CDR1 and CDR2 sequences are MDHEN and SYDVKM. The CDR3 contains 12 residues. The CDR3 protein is CASSNARYGYTF. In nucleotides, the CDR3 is TGTGCCAGCAGTAACGCACGCTATGGCTACACCTTC.

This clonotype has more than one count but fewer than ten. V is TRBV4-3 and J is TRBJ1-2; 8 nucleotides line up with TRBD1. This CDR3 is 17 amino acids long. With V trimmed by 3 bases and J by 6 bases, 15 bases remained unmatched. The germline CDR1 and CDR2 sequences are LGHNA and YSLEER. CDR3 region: CASSHIVTAPGQDGYTF. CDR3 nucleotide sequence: TGCGCCAGCAGCCATATCGTGACAGCCCCGGGACAGGATGGCTACACCTTC.

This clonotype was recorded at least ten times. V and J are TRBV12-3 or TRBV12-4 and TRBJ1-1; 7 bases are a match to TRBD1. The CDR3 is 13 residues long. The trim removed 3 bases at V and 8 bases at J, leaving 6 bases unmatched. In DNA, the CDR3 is TGTGCCAGCAGTTTGGCAGGAGGGGGCGAAGCTTTCTTT. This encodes CASSLAGGGEAFF.

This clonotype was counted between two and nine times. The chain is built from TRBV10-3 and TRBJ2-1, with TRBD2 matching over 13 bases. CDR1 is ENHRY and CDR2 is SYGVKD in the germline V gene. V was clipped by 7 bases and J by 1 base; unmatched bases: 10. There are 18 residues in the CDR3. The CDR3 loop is CAITGGTSGTTSYNEQFF. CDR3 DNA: TGTGCCATCACGGGTGGGACTAGCGGGACAACGTCCTACAATGAGCAGTTCTTC.

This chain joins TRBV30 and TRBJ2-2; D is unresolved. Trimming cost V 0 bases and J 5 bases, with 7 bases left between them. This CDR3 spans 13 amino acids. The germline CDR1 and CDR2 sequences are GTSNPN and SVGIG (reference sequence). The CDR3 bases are TGTGCCTGGAGTGTACGGGTGACCGGGGAGCTGTTTTTT. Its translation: CAWSVRVTGELFF.

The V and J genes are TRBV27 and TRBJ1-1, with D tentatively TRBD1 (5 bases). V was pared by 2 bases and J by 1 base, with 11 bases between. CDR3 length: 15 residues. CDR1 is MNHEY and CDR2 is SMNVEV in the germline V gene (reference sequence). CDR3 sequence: CASSLEGSSNTEAFF. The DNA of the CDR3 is TGTGCCAGCAGTTTAGAGGGGTCATCGAACACTGAAGCTTTCTTT.